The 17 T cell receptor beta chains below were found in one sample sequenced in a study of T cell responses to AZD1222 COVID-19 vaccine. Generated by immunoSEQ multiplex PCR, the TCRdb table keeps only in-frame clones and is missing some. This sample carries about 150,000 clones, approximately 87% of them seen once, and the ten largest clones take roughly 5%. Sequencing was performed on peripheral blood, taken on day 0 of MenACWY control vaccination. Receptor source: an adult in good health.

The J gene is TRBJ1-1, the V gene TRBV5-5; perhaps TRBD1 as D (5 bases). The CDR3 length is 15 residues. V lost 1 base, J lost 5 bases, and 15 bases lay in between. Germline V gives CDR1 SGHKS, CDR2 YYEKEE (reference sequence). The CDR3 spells CASSLWNQRGTEAFF. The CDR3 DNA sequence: TGTGCCAGCAGCTTGTGGAACCAAAGGGGAACTGAAGCTTTCTTT.

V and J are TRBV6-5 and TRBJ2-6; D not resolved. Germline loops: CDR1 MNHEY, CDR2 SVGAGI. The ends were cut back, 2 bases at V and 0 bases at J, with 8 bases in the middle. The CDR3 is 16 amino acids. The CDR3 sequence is CASSYDGLSGANVLTF. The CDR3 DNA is TGTGCCAGCAGTTACGACGGGCTCTCTGGGGCCAACGTCCTGACTTTC.

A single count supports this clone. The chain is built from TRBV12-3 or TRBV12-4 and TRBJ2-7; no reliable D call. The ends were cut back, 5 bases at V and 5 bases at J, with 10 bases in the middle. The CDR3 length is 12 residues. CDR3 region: CASSAALDEQYF. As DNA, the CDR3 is TGTGCCAGCAGTGCTGCCCTGGACGAGCAGTACTTC.

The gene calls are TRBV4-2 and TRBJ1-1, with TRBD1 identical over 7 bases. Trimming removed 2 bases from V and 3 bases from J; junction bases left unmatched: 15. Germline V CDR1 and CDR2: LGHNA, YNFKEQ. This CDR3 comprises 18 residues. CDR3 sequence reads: CASSQSDRRRPVDTEAFF. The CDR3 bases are TGTGCCAGCAGCCAATCGGACAGGCGAAGACCTGTGGACACTGAAGCTTTCTTT.

The CDR3 bases are TGCAGCGTAAGGAAGGGTGAGCAGTTCTTC. This gives the protein CSVRKGEQFF. The rearrangement joins TRBV29-1 to TRBJ2-1; D unclear. Germline CDR1 and CDR2: SQVTM and ANQGSEA. Trimming stripped 6 bases from V and 9 bases from J, with 9 bases between. The CDR3 extends over 10 amino acids.

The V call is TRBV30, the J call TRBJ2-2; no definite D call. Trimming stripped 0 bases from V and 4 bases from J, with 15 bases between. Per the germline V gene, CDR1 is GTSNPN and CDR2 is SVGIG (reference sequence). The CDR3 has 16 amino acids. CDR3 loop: CAWSVQKPSITGELFF. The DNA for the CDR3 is TGTGCCTGGAGTGTACAAAAGCCCTCGATCACCGGGGAGCTGTTTTTT.

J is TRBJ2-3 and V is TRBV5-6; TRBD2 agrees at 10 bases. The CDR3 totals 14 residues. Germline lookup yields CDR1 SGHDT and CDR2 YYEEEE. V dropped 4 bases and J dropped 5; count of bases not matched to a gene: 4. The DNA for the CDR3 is TGTGCCAGCAGCAGCAGGACTAGCGGAGATACGCAGTATTTT. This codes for CASSSRTSGDTQYF.

As DNA, the CDR3 is TGCGCCAGCAGCAGGTTAAGGGGGACAGATAATGAAAAACTGTTTTTT. The encoded protein is CASSRLRGTDNEKLFF. The chain joins TRBV5-1 to TRBJ1-4; TRBD1 matches at 7 bases. J was trimmed by 4 bases and V by 4 bases; bases with no gene match: 10. This CDR3 is built from 16 residues. Germline-derived CDR1 and CDR2 are SGHRS and YFSETQ.

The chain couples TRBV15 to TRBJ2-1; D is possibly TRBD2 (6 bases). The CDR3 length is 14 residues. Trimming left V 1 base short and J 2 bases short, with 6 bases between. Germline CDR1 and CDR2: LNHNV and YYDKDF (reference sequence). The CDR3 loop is CATSRGGAYNEQFF. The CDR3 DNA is TGTGCCACCAGCAGAGGGGGGGCCTACAATGAGCAGTTCTTC.

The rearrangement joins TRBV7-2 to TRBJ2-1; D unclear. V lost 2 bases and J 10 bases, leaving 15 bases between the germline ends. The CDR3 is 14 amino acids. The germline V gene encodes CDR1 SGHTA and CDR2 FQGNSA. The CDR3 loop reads CASSLSAQLREQFF. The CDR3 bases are TGTGCCAGCAGCTTATCGGCACAGCTCAGGGAGCAGTTCTTC.

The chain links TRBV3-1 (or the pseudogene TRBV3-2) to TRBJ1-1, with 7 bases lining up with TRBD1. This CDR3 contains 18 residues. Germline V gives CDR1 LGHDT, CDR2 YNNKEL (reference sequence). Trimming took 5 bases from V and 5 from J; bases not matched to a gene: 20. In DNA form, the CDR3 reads TGTGCCAGCAGCACAGGTTCGCCGTTTGACAGGGATGGGACTGAAGCTTTCTTT. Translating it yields CASSTGSPFDRDGTEAFF.

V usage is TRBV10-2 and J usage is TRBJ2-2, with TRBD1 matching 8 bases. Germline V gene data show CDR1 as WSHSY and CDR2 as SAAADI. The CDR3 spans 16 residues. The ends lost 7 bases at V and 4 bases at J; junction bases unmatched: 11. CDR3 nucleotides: TGCGCCAGCACCGACTCGACAGGGGTGAGCACCGGGGAGCTGTTTTTT. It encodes CASTDSTGVSTGELFF.

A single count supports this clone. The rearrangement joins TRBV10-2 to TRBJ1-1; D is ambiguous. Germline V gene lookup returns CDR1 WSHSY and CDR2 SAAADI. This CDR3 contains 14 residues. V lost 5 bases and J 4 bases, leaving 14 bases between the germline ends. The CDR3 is CASSFRSVSTEAFF. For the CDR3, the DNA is TGCGCCAGCAGTTTCAGAAGCGTGAGCACTGAAGCTTTCTTT.

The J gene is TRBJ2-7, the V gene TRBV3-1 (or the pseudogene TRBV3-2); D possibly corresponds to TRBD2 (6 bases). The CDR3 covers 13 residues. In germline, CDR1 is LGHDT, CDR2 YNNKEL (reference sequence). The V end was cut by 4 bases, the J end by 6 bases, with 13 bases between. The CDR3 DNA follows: TGTGCCAGCAGCCCACGGGCGGGGTTCGAGCAGTACTTC. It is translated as CASSPRAGFEQYF.

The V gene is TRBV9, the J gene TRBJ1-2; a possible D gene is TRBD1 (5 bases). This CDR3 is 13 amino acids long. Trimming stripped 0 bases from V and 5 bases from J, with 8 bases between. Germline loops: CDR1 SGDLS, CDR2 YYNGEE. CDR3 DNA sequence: TGTGCCAGCAGCGTAGCTACAGGTTATGGCTACACCTTC. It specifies CASSVATGYGYTF.

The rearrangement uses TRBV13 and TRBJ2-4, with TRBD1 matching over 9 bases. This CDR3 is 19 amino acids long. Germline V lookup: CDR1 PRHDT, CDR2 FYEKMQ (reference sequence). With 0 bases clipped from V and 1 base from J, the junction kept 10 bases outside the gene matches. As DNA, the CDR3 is TGTGCCAGCAGCTTAGGGTCGGGTTGGGACAGGGACGCCAAAAACATTCAGTACTTC. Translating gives CASSLGSGWDRDAKNIQYF.

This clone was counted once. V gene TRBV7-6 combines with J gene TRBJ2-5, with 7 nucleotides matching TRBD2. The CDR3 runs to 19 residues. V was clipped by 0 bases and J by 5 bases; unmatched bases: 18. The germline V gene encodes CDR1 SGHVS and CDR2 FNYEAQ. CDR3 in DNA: TGTGCCAGCAGCTTAGCCCTTCTGATGAGCCCTGGGGGGGAGGAGACCCAGTACTTC. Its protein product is CASSLALLMSPGGEETQYF.